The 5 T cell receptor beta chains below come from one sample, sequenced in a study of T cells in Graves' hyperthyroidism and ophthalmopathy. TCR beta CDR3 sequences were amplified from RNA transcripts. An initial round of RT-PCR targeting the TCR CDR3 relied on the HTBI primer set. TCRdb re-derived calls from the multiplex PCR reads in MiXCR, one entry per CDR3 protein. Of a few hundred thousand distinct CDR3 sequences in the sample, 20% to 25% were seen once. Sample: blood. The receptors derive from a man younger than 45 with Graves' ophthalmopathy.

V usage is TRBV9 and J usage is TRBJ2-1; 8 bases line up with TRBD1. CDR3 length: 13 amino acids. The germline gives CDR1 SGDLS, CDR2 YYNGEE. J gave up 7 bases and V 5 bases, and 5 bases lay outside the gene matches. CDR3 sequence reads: CASSGTGGNEQFF. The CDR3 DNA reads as TGTGCCAGCAGTGGGACAGGTGGAAATGAGCAGTTCTTC.

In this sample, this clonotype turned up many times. This CDR3 reads CASSLEGAGVGDEQYF. CDR3 nucleotides: TGTGCCAGCAGTTTAGAGGGGGCGGGAGTTGGAGACGAGCAGTACTTC. The chain uses TRBV28 and TRBJ2-7; D tentatively fits TRBD1 or TRBD2 (7 bases each). Germline V gives CDR1 MDHEN, CDR2 SYDVKM. V lost 2 bases and J lost 5, with 19 bases in between. The CDR3 runs to 16 residues.

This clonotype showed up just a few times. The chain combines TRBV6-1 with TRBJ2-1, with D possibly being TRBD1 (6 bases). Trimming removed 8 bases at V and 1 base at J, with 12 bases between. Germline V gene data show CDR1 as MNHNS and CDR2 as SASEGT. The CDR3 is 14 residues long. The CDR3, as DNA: TGTGCCAGCGGGCTCAGGGGATCCTACAATGAGCAGTTCTTC. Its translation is CASGLRGSYNEQFF.

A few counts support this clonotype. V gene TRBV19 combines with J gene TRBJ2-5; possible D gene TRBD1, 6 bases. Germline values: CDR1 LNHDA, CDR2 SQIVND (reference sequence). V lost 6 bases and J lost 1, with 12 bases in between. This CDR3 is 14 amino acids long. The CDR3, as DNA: TGTGCCAGTAGCCCGGGACATTCCCAAGAGACCCAGTACTTC. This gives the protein CASSPGHSQETQYF.

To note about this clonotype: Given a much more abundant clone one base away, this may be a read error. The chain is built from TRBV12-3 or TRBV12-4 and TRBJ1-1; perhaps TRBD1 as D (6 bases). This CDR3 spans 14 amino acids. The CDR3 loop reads CASSLGGAITEASF. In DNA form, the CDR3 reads TGTGCCAGCAGTCTAGGGGGGGCCATCACTGAAGCTTCCTTT.